These 20 T cell receptor beta chains share one sample of origin, sequenced in a study of human T cells and chemical hapten exposure. TCRdb analysed the RACE reads with MiXCR anew, one entry per CDR3 protein. Here the sample spans 150,000 to 200,000 distinct CDR3 sequences, under 30% being singletons. Regarding time point: patch test 3, about 24 weeks after DPC sensitization. Treatment: therapeutic diphenylcyclopropenone sensitization with weekly scalp DPC. The sample consisted of whole blood, taken in connection with sensitization to the hapten diphenylcyclopropenone (DPC). Receptors originate from a woman in her forties with alopecia areata. Some clones in this sample may be carry-over from other donors' samples.

The V call is TRBV28, the J call TRBJ2-5; 10 nucleotides agree with TRBD2. Trimming at V came to 4 bases and at J to 4 bases, leaving 6 bases not matched to a gene. The CDR3 runs 15 residues. Germline CDR1 is MDHEN and CDR2 is SYDVKM. In DNA, the CDR3 is TGTGCCAGCAGTTCTAGCGGGAGCCTTCTAGAGACCCAGTACTTC. Translated: CASSSSGSLLETQYF. Full variable domain (rest looked up from reference TRBV28 and TRBJ2-5): DVKVTQSSRYLVKRTGEKVFLECVQDMDHENMFWYRQDPGLGLRLIYFSYDVKMKEKGDIPEGYSVSREKKERFSLILESASTNQTSMYLCASSSSGSLLETQYFGPGTRLLVL.

This chain joins TRBV6-6 and TRBJ2-4; D is ambiguous. The CDR3 consists of 13 residues. V was cut by 2 bases and J by 8 bases, with 10 bases left in between. The germline gives CDR1 MNHNY, CDR2 SVGAGI (reference sequence). The CDR3 DNA reads TGTGCCAGCAGTTACACAACTGGGGACATTCAGTACTTC. It codes for CASSYTTGDIQYF.

This clonotype was seen more than once but under ten times. The genes are TRBV7-9 and TRBJ2-7; no firm D call. Germline-derived CDR1 and CDR2 are SEHNR and FQNEAQ (reference sequence). With 4 bases removed from V and 5 bases from J, the gap between germline ends came to 12 bases. The CDR3 extends over 13 amino acids. The CDR3 reads CASSSVTEDEQYF. CDR3 coding DNA: TGTGCCAGCAGCTCGGTCACAGAGGACGAGCAGTACTTC.

This clonotype was counted only a few times. The J gene is TRBJ2-5, the V gene TRBV7-9; D is undetermined. Germline V gives CDR1 SEHNR, CDR2 FQNEAQ (reference sequence). The CDR3 has 12 amino acids. V shed 3 bases and J shed 7 bases, with 9 bases lying between them. This CDR3 is CASSFDVGTQYF. CDR3 nucleotide sequence: TGTGCCAGCAGCTTTGATGTAGGGACCCAGTACTTC.

In this sample, this clonotype turned up a few times. V and J are TRBV29-1 and TRBJ2-2, with D possibly TRBD2 on 6 matching bases. This CDR3 is built from 11 residues. Germline loops: CDR1 SQVTM, CDR2 ANQGSEA. Trimming took off 7 bases at V and 6 bases at J, with 9 bases between the two ends. CDR3 sequence (DNA): TGCAGCGGCGGGATGTCCGGGGAGCTGTTTTTT. Translation: CSGGMSGELFF.

This clonotype occurred a few times. The V and J genes are TRBV10-3 and TRBJ2-3, with a possible D match to TRBD2 (6 bases). This CDR3 contains 15 residues. The germline CDR1 and CDR2 sequences are ENHRY and SYGVKD. V was clipped by 7 bases and J by 4 bases, with 18 bases between them. The CDR3 region has the DNA TGTGCCATCAAAGCTAAACGGGAGTCGGCAGATACGCAGTATTTT. The encoded protein is CAIKAKRESADTQYF.

This chain's CDR3 is CASSLDQGGTEAFF. Written as DNA, the CDR3 is TGCGCCAGCAGCTTGGATCAAGGGGGGACTGAAGCTTTCTTT. V gene TRBV5-1 combines with J gene TRBJ1-1; D perhaps matches TRBD1 (6 bases). V was cut by 0 bases and J by 5 bases, with 11 bases left in between. Germline V gives CDR1 SGHRS, CDR2 YFSETQ. This CDR3 contains 14 residues.

This clonotype was observed at least ten times. The chain carries TRBV29-1 and TRBJ2-7; 8 positions agree with TRBD1. The CDR3 extends over 14 amino acids. The J segment lost 5 bases and the V segment lost 6 bases, leaving 12 bases of the junction unmatched. CDR1 is SQVTM and CDR2 is ANQGSEA in the germline V gene. The CDR3 DNA reads TGCAGCGTGGGGACCAGGGGGCGCCGGGACGAGCAGTACTTC. Translating it yields CSVGTRGRRDEQYF.

This clonotype was picked up a small number of times. The genes are TRBV9 and TRBJ2-6; D might be TRBD1 or TRBD2, each matching 5 bases. The germline gives CDR1 SGDLS, CDR2 YYNGEE. V lost 5 bases and J lost 2, with 11 bases in between. The CDR3 covers 15 residues. The CDR3 DNA sequence: TGTGCCAGCAGTGTTGGGGGTACTGGGGCCAACGTCCTGACTTTC. As protein: CASSVGGTGANVLTF.

This clonotype turned up a few times. V is TRBV4-3 and J is TRBJ2-1, with D perhaps matching TRBD2 (6 bases). The V gene's germline CDR1 is LGHNA and CDR2 YSLEER. The CDR3 spans 15 residues. V was pared by 4 bases and J by 2 bases, with 12 bases between. This chain's CDR3 is CASSRGDSPYNEQFF. CDR3 DNA: TGCGCCAGCAGCCGGGGGGACTCTCCCTACAATGAGCAGTTCTTC.

This clonotype has just a few counts. DNA for the CDR3: TGTGCCAGCAGCCAGGTGGAGGGGCCCTATGGCTACACCTTC. This translates into CASSQVEGPYGYTF. The chain uses TRBV5-6 and TRBJ1-2; TRBD1 is a possible D gene (5 bases). V lost 4 bases, J lost 4 bases, and 14 bases lay in between. The germline V gene has CDR1 SGHDT and CDR2 YYEEEE. This CDR3 comprises 14 residues. Full variable domain (missing parts from reference TRBV5-6 and TRBJ1-2): DAGVTQSPTHLIKTRGQQVTLRCSPKSGHDTVSWYQQALGQGPQFIFQYYEEEERQRGNFPDRFSGHQFPNYSSELNVNALLLGDSALYLCASSQVEGPYGYTFGSGTRLTVV.

This rearrangement joins TRBV29-1 to TRBJ2-3, with D possibly TRBD2 on 5 matching bases. Trimming stripped 4 bases from V and 4 bases from J, with 9 bases between. The CDR3 consists of 12 residues. From germline, CDR1 is SQVTM and CDR2 ANQGSEA. The CDR3 DNA sequence: TGCAGCGTTGGACGAGCGGCAGATACGCAGTATTTT. Its protein is CSVGRAADTQYF.

The chain links TRBV10-3 to TRBJ2-2, with D perhaps matching TRBD2 (6 bases). The CDR3 sequence is 15 residues long. The germline V gene encodes CDR1 ENHRY and CDR2 SYGVKD. V lost 2 bases and J 5 bases, leaving 12 bases between the germline ends. CDR3 bases: TGTGCCATCAGTGAGACTAGCTCAAGAACCGGGGAGCTGTTTTTT. Translated: CAISETSSRTGELFF.

The genes are TRBV28 and TRBJ2-5; 10 bases are a match to TRBD2. The CDR3 runs to 13 residues. The junction had 4 bases not matched to a gene; V was cut back by 7 bases and J by 5 bases. The germline V gene encodes CDR1 MDHEN and CDR2 SYDVKM. The CDR3 coding sequence is TGTGCCAGCACTCTAGCGGGAGTGGAGACCCAGTACTTC. Protein sequence: CASTLAGVETQYF. Together with reference TRBV28 and TRBJ2-5, the CDR3 gives the full variable domain: DVKVTQSSRYLVKRTGEKVFLECVQDMDHENMFWYRQDPGLGLRLIYFSYDVKMKEKGDIPEGYSVSREKKERFSLILESASTNQTSMYLCASTLAGVETQYFGPGTRLLVL.

V usage is TRBV10-3 and J usage is TRBJ1-5; TRBD1 aligns across 7 bases. The J segment lost 4 bases and the V segment lost 7 bases, leaving 4 bases of the junction unmatched. This CDR3 is built from 13 residues. Germline values: CDR1 ENHRY, CDR2 SYGVKD. CDR3 residues: CAIKPGQNQPQHF. CDR3 sequence (DNA): TGTGCCATCAAACCGGGACAGAATCAGCCCCAGCATTTT.

This chain joins TRBV29-1 and TRBJ2-5, with a possible D match to TRBD2 (6 bases). The CDR3 covers 14 residues. Between the trimmed V and J ends, which lost 2 bases and 4 bases, there was a span of 14 bases. The germline V gene encodes CDR1 SQVTM and CDR2 ANQGSEA. The CDR3 nucleotides are TGCAGCGTTGAAAGCCCTAGCGTCCCAGAGACCCAGTACTTC. Protein sequence: CSVESPSVPETQYF.

V is TRBV20-1 and J is TRBJ1-5; 7 positions agree with TRBD1. Germline trimming cut 1 base from V and 6 bases from J; bases unmatched to any gene: 6. This CDR3 is 14 amino acids long. Germline assignment: CDR1 DFQATT and CDR2 SNEGSKA (reference sequence). CDR3 region: CSARGTGSSQPQHF. In DNA form, the CDR3 reads TGCAGTGCTAGAGGGACAGGATCCAGTCAGCCCCAGCATTTT.

This chain connects TRBV12-3 or TRBV12-4 to TRBJ2-5; D is perhaps TRBD1 (6 bases). This CDR3 contains 16 residues. The V end was cut by 8 bases, the J end by 4 bases, with 23 bases between. CDR3 DNA: TGTGCCAGCCGATTGCTTCGGGACACACGCGGAGAGACCCAGTACTTC. Translating gives CASRLLRDTRGETQYF.

This chain joins TRBV5-1 and TRBJ1-2; D might be TRBD1 (5 bases). This CDR3 has 14 residues. Trimming left V 4 bases short and J 5 bases short, with 15 bases between. Germline CDR1 SGHRS, CDR2 YFSETQ. The CDR3 sequence: CASSVDNFGYGYTF. The CDR3 DNA sequence: TGCGCCAGCAGCGTGGACAATTTTGGGTATGGCTACACCTTC. Based on the CDR3 plus reference TRBV5-1 and TRBJ1-2, the full variable domain is KAGVTQTPRYLIKTRGQQVTLSCSPISGHRSVSWYQQTPGQGLQFLFEYFSETQRNKGNFPGRFSGRQFSNSRSEMNVSTLELGDSALYLCASSVDNFGYGYTFGSGTRLTVV.

The chain employs TRBV29-1 and TRBJ2-1; D not resolved. The germline CDR1 and CDR2 sequences are SQVTM and ANQGSEA. This CDR3 spans 12 amino acids. V lost 1 base, J lost 8 bases, and 9 bases lay in between. The CDR3 DNA sequence: TGCAGCGTTGAAGGAGGTGGAGATGAGCAGTTCTTC. Translation: CSVEGGGDEQFF.